The T cell receptor (beta chain) under discussion was sequenced for a study of shared T cell receptors in the human thymus. Profiling relied on immunoSEQ multiplex PCR, and the TCRdb table lists in-frame clones only, not all of them. The data contain approximately 490,000 clones, about 80% of them singletons. Germline V gene lookup returns CDR1 GTSNPN and CDR2 SVGIG (reference sequence). J was trimmed by 2 bases and V by 2 bases; bases with no gene match: 6. The CDR3 is 15 residues long. The data were also submitted as part of a second study, on human thymus T cells. As that study records: Thymic TCR repertoires of unrelated people reportedly overlapped highly.

V gene TRBV30 combines with J gene TRBJ1-3, with TRBD1 matching over 7 bases. The receptor's source is a boy less than two years old with a congenital heart defect. The sample comprised thymocytes. CDR3 nucleotides: TGTGCCTGGAGTAAGACACAGGGGCCTGGAAACACCATATATTTT. Amino acid sequence: CAWSKTQGPGNTIYF.